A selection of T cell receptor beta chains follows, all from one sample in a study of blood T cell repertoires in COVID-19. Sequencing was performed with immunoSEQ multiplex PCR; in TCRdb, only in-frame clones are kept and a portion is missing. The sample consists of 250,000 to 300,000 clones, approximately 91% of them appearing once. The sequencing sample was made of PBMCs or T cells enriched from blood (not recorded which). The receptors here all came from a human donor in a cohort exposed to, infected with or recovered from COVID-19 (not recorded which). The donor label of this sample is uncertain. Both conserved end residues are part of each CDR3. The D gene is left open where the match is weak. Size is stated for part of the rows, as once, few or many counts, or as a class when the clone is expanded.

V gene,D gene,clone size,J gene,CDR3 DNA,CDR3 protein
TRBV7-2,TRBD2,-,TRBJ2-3,TGTGCCAGCAGCTTCAGCGGGGGCACAGATACGCAGTATTTT,CASSFSGGTDTQYF
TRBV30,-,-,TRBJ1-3,TGTGCCTGGACGTGGAGCTCTGGAAACACCATATATTTT,CAWTWSSGNTIYF
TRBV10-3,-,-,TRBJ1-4,TGTGCCATCAGTGTAGGCACAGATAATGAAAAACTGTTTTTT,CAISVGTDNEKLFF
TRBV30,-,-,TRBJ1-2,TGTGCCTGGAGTGTAACAGACCTCTATGGCTACACCTTC,CAWSVTDLYGYTF
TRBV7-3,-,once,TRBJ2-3,TGTGCCAGCAGTCGAGGACTGGAAGATACGCAGTATTTT,CASSRGLEDTQYF
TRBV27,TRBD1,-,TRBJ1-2,TGTGCCAGCAGTTCATTCCAGGGGGATAGGGACTATGGCTACACCTTC,CASSSFQGDRDYGYTF
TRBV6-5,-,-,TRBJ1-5,TGTGCCAGCAGTCCCGACAGTGATCAGCCCCAGCATTTT,CASSPDSDQPQHF
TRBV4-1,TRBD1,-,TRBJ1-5,TGCGCCAGCAGCCAGGGACAGGGAGTCGCTCCCCAGCATTTT,CASSQGQGVAPQHF
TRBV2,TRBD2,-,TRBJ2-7,TGTGCCAGCAGAGCTCGACTAGCGGGGGGGATCTACGAGCAGTACTTC,CASRARLAGGIYEQYF
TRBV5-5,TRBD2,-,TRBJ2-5,TGTGCCAGCAGCGAGGTGCTAGCGGGGGGGCAAGAGACCCAGTACTTC,CASSEVLAGGQETQYF
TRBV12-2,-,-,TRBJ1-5,TGTGCAAGTCGCTCGGACTTATCCAATCAGCCCCAGCATTTT,CASRSDLSNQPQHF
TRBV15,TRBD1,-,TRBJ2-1,TGTGCCACCAGGACGGGGCAGGGGGTAGGGGAGCAGTTCTTC,CATRTGQGVGEQFF
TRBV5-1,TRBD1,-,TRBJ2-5,TGCGCCAGCAGACCCGGACAGGGAATAAAGACCCAGTACTTC,CASRPGQGIKTQYF
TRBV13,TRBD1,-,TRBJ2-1,TGTGCCAGCCGGGACAGGGTACGTCGTGAGCAGTTCTTC,CASRDRVRREQFF
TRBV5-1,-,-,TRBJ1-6,TGCGCCAGCAGCTTGAACGTTAGGACAGCCAATTCACCCCTCCACTTT,CASSLNVRTANSPLHF
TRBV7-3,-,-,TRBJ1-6,TGTGCCAGCAGCACGACTGATAATTCACCCCTCCACTTT,CASSTTDNSPLHF
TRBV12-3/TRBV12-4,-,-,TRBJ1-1,TGTGCCAGCAGTGCACAGGGTTTTAATGAAGCTTTCTTT,CASSAQGFNEAFF
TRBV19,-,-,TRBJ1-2,TGTGCCAGTAGTATCGCGGCGGACTATGGCTACACCTTC,CASSIAADYGYTF
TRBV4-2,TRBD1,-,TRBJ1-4,TGTGCCAGCAGCGAGGGACAGGGGGGGGGTGAAAAACTGTTTTTT,CASSEGQGGGEKLFF
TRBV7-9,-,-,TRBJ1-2,TGTGCCCTGCTATGGGCTCACGGGGATGGCTACACCTTC,CALLWAHGDGYTF
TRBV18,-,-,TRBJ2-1,TGTGCCAGCTCACCAGACAGAAACAATGAGCAGTTCTTC,CASSPDRNNEQFF
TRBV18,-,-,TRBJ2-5,TGTGCCAGCTCACCATTTCCTAGGGGGTCCCTCCAAGAGACCCAGTACTTC,CASSPFPRGSLQETQYF
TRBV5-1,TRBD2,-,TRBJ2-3,TGCGCCAGCAGCTACACCGGGACTAGCGGTAGCACAGATACGCAGTATTTT,CASSYTGTSGSTDTQYF
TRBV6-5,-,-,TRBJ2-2,TGTGCCAGCAGTTACTTACGGGGGGAGCTGTTTTTT,CASSYLRGELFF
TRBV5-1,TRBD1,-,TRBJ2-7,TGCGCCAGCAGCGCGCATACAGGGGGCTCTGACGAGCAGTACTTC,CASSAHTGGSDEQYF
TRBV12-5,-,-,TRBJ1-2,TGTGCTAGTGGTTCACAGGCCAACTATGGCTACACCTTC,CASGSQANYGYTF
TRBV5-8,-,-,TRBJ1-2,TGTGCCAGCAGCTCCATCAGGGTACCTAATGGCTACACCTTC,CASSSIRVPNGYTF
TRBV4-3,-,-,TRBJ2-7,TGCGCCAGCAGCCAACTCTTGGCGGTTTTCTCGTACGAGCAGTACTTC,CASSQLLAVFSYEQYF
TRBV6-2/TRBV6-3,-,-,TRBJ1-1,TGTGCCAGCAGTTTTGGACAGCTAGTCACTGAAGCTTTCTTT,CASSFGQLVTEAFF
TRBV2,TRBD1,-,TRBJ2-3,TGTGCCAGCAGTGAATTGGCAGGGGGAGATACGCAGTATTTT,CASSELAGGDTQYF
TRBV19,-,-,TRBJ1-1,TGTGCCAGTAGTATGGGCGGGCACACTGAAGCTTTCTTT,CASSMGGHTEAFF
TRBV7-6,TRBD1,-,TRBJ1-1,TGTGCCAGCAGCTTAACAGGGGAAATCCAGAACACTGAAGCTTTCTTT,CASSLTGEIQNTEAFF
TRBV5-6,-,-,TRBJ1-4,TGTGCCAGCAGCCAAGGACAGTATAATGAAAAACTGTTTTTT,CASSQGQYNEKLFF
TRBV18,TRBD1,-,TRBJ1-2,TGTGCCAGCTCACCAAGGACAGGGGAAGGCTACACCTTC,CASSPRTGEGYTF
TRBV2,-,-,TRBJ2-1,TGTGCCAGCAGTGAAGAGGGACTCTACAATGAGCAGTTCTTC,CASSEEGLYNEQFF
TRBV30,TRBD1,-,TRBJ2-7,TGTGCCTGGAGTCGGGACAGCTACGAGCAGTACTTC,CAWSRDSYEQYF
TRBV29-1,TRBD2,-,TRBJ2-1,TGCAGCGTTAGCGGGGGGGTGAATGAGCAGTTCTTC,CSVSGGVNEQFF
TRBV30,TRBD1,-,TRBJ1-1,TGTGCCTGGAGTACTTACAGGGGGCCCCTTGGTGCGGTAGCTTTCTTT,CAWSTYRGPLGAVAFF
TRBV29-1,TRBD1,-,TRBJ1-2,TGCAGCGTTGAAGATCAAAGGACAGGGGGCCTTTATGGCTACACCTTC,CSVEDQRTGGLYGYTF
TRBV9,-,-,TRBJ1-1,TGTGCCAGCAGCGTAGAGGGCAGGGGGAACACTGAAGCTTTCTTT,CASSVEGRGNTEAFF
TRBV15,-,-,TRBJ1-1,TGTGCCACCAGCAGACAGAGGGACACTGAAGCTTTCTTT,CATSRQRDTEAFF
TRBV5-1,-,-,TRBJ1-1,TGCGCCAGCAGCTTGCGGGGGGCAGGGACTGAAGCTTTCTTT,CASSLRGAGTEAFF
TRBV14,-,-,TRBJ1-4,TGTGCCAGCGGCCAAATGATGGAGGAAAAACTGTTTTTT,CASGQMMEEKLFF
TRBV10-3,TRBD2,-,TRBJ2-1,TGTGCCATCAGTGAGTCCTTAGGACTAGCGGGGAGCAATGAGCAGTTCTTC,CAISESLGLAGSNEQFF
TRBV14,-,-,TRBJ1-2,TGTGCCAGCAGCCGATTTGCAGGGTTGGATGGCTACACCTTC,CASSRFAGLDGYTF
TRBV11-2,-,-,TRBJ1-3,TGTGCCAGCAGCTTAGGTGTAGGACTCTCTGGAAACACCATATATTTT,CASSLGVGLSGNTIYF
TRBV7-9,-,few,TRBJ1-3,TGTGCCAGCAGCTTAGCGCGAGGCGGGATTCAAAAGACTGGAAACACCATATATTTT,CASSLARGGIQKTGNTIYF
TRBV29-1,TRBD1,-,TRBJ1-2,TGCAGCGTTGCACACCGGGACAGGGGGCGAGGGTATGGCTACACCTTC,CSVAHRDRGRGYGYTF
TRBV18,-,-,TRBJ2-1,TGTGCCAGCTCACCCCCGGGGGTATACAATGAGCAGTTCTTC,CASSPPGVYNEQFF
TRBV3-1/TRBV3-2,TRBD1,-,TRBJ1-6,TGTGCCAGCAGCCAAGGTGGGACAGGGACTAATTCACCCCTCCACTTT,CASSQGGTGTNSPLHF
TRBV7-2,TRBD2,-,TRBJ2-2,TGTGCCAGCAGTTCCTACGTAGCGGGGGGGATACGTGGCACCGGGGAGCTGTTTTTT,CASSSYVAGGIRGTGELFF
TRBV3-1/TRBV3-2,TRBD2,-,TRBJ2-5,TGTGCCAGCAGCCCTAGACTAGCGGTCGGGGGGCCCCAAGAGACCCAGTACTTC,CASSPRLAVGGPQETQYF
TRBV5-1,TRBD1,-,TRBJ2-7,TGCGCCAGCAGCTTGTTGCCACCCACTTTCAGGGGGCAGGGGGGCGAGCAGTACTTC,CASSLLPPTFRGQGGEQYF
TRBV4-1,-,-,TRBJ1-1,TGCGCCAGCAGCCAAGACCAATTAGGGACTTTGAACACTGAAGCTTTCTTT,CASSQDQLGTLNTEAFF
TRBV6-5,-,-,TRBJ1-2,TGTGCCAGCAGAGACACCGTTGGGTATGGCTACACCTTC,CASRDTVGYGYTF
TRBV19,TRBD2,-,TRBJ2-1,TGTGCCAGTAGTATGAGCGGGGGGAATGAGCAGTTCTTC,CASSMSGGNEQFF